The 27 T cell receptor beta chains below were found in one sample sequenced in a study of CXCR3-negative and CXCR3-positive naive CD8 T cells. Study findings and constraints: TRB CDR3s were more hydrophobic in CXCR3-positive than in CXCR3-negative naive cells.

cDNA libraries for TRB were generated by 5' RACE incorporating UMI labels. For each CDR3 protein, TCRdb gives one entry from its re-call of the 5' RACE reads, without DNA. The record lists tens of thousands of distinct CDR3 sequences, of which the ten most abundant hold over 0.4%. These receptors' targets are unknown. Input material: naive CXCR3+ CD8+ T cells from blood. Documented subset: CD45RO-CCR7+CD27+CD95- naive CD8+ T cells expressing CXCR3 (TNR3+). Every receptor here comes from a human donor in good health. Some clones in this sample may be carry-over from other donors' samples.

This sequence joins TRBV28 and TRBJ1-6. The germline V gene encodes CDR1 MDHEN and CDR2 SYDVKM. This CDR3 has 14 amino acids. CDR3 loop: CASSSRTSNSPLHF.

V usage is TRBV11-1 and J usage is TRBJ2-7. Germline values: CDR1 SGHAT, CDR2 FQDESV (reference sequence). The CDR3 sequence is 13 residues long. CDR3 in amino acids: CASSSVVDYGQYF.

The V gene is TRBV29-1, the J gene TRBJ2-7; the TCRdb call, TRBD2, lacks DNA for checking. The CDR3 sequence is 13 residues long. CDR1 and CDR2 from the germline V gene are SQVTM and ANQGSEA. This chain's CDR3 is CSVRVPLTNEQYF.

This rearrangement joins TRBV6-2 or TRBV6-3 to TRBJ2-5; the D gene TCRdb calls, TRBD2, cannot be checked with no DNA. Per the germline V gene, CDR1 is MNHEY and CDR2 is SVGEGT. The CDR3 covers 14 residues. CDR3 residues: CAISGLAGQETQYF.

The rearrangement links TRBV14 to TRBJ2-1; TCRdb picks TRBD1, but there is no DNA to check that call. The CDR3 contains 11 residues. Germline CDR1 reads SGHDN; CDR2 reads FVKESK. CDR3 protein: CASRRGYEQFF.

The CDR3 region is CASSLGTSLDEQFF. This chain joins TRBV28 and TRBJ2-1; the D call from TCRdb, TRBD2, cannot be confirmed without DNA. The CDR3 consists of 14 residues. Germline values: CDR1 MDHEN, CDR2 SYDVKM.

The chain combines TRBV28 with TRBJ2-1; TCRdb returns TRBD1, unconfirmable since there is no DNA. The CDR3 has 15 amino acids. Germline V gives CDR1 MDHEN, CDR2 SYDVKM. The CDR3 sequence: CASSSLDRVANEQFF.

CDR3 sequence reads: CASSLGGDSYEQYF. The V and J genes are TRBV5-1 and TRBJ2-7. CDR3 length: 14 amino acids. Germline V gene data show CDR1 as SGHRS and CDR2 as YFSETQ.

The chain recombines TRBV6-5 with TRBJ2-1; TCRdb designates TRBD2, a call that cannot be tested without DNA. The CDR3 contains 15 residues. Germline values: CDR1 MNHEY, CDR2 SVGAGI. This CDR3 is CASLSGTGDYNEQFF.

The V and J genes are TRBV7-8 and TRBJ1-2; checking the TCRdb D call of TRBD1 is not possible without DNA. The CDR3 contains 15 residues. Germline V gives CDR1 SGHVS, CDR2 FQNEAQ. The CDR3 sequence: CASSPRGRLLDGYTF.

This chain joins TRBV25-1 and TRBJ1-1. This CDR3 region has 14 residues. The V gene's germline CDR1 is MGHDK and CDR2 SYGVNS. CDR3 residues: CASTKTEQNTEAFF.

The chain couples TRBV6-2 or TRBV6-3 to TRBJ2-1; the D gene TCRdb calls, TRBD2, cannot be checked with no DNA. This CDR3 contains 17 residues. Per the germline V gene, CDR1 is MNHEY and CDR2 is SVGEGT. The CDR3 is CASSYTPGTFSYNEQFF.

The chain carries TRBV29-1 and TRBJ2-7; TCRdb outputs TRBD1, but without DNA this stays unchecked. The CDR3 is 12 residues long. Per germline, CDR1 SQVTM and CDR2 ANQGSEA. CDR3 protein: CSVGSRGGEQYF.

The chain joins TRBV28 to TRBJ1-3. The CDR3 loop spans 15 amino acids. Germline V gene sequence: CDR1 MDHEN, CDR2 SYDVKM. The CDR3 is CASSFSQGPGNTIYF.

V gene TRBV12-3 or TRBV12-4 combines with J gene TRBJ1-3. This CDR3 has 14 amino acids. The CDR3 here is CASTNEELGNTIYF.

Here the CDR3 reads CASSIRRELPQPQHF. J is TRBJ1-5 and V is TRBV19. The germline gives CDR1 LNHDA, CDR2 SQIVND (reference sequence). This CDR3 is 15 amino acids long.

This sequence joins TRBV28 and TRBJ2-2; TCRdb lists TRBD2, though no DNA is available to test this call. In germline, CDR1 is MDHEN, CDR2 SYDVKM. This CDR3 is built from 16 residues. The CDR3 is CASSFLTSPNTGELFF.

The V gene is TRBV24-1, the J gene TRBJ2-1; TCRdb calls TRBD1, which cannot be checked without DNA. The germline V gene encodes CDR1 KGHDR and CDR2 SFDVKD. The CDR3 runs to 17 residues. The CDR3 is CATSDAPDRVGDNEQFF.

The chain is built from TRBV7-6 and TRBJ2-2. The germline V gene encodes CDR1 SGHVS and CDR2 FNYEAQ. This CDR3 contains 11 residues. CDR3 residues: CASSSASELFF.

The rearrangement joins TRBV7-9 to TRBJ2-1; TCRdb lists TRBD1, though no DNA is available to test this call. Per germline, CDR1 SEHNR and CDR2 FQNEAQ (reference sequence). The CDR3 loop spans 15 amino acids. CDR3 region: CASSPTGTDYNEQFF.

The chain uses TRBV5-4 and TRBJ2-7; the D call from TCRdb, TRBD2, cannot be confirmed without DNA. Germline loops: CDR1 SGHNT, CDR2 YYREEE (reference sequence). The length of the CDR3 is 18 residues. CDR3 residues: CASSGPGLAGEITYEQYF.

The chain carries TRBV5-1 and TRBJ2-7. The CDR3 has 15 residues. Germline V lookup: CDR1 SGHRS, CDR2 YFSETQ. CDR3: CASSLVFQNSYEQYF.

The chain links TRBV7-6 to TRBJ2-5; TCRdb names TRBD2, which stays unverified in the absence of DNA. This CDR3 comprises 18 residues. Germline CDR1 is SGHVS and CDR2 is FNYEAQ. The CDR3 is CASSAFSGTSGGQETQYF.

The V gene is TRBV5-1, the J gene TRBJ2-1; the TCRdb D gene call, TRBD2, has no DNA to confirm it. The germline gives CDR1 SGHRS, CDR2 YFSETQ. The CDR3 covers 16 residues. The CDR3 loop reads CASSASGTSGYNEQFF. Full variable domain (remainder filled in from reference TRBV5-1 and TRBJ2-1): KAGVTQTPRYLIKTRGQQVTLSCSPISGHRSVSWYQQTPGQGLQFLFEYFSETQRNKGNFPGRFSGRQFSNSRSEMNVSTLELGDSALYLCASSASGTSGYNEQFFGPGTRLTVL.

The V and J genes are TRBV7-9 and TRBJ1-1; TCRdb calls TRBD1, which cannot be checked without DNA. CDR3 length: 13 amino acids. Germline values: CDR1 SEHNR, CDR2 FQNEAQ (reference sequence). The chain's CDR3 is CASSLSGGRGAFF. The full variable domain, completed using reference TRBV7-9 and TRBJ1-1, is DTGVSQNPRHKITKRGQNVTFRCDPISEHNRLYWYRQTLGQGPEFLTYFQNEAQLEKSRLLSDRFSAERPKGSFSTLEIQRTEQGDSAMYLCASSLSGGRGAFFGQGTRLTVV.

This chain uses TRBV4-1 with TRBJ2-3. Germline CDR1 and CDR2: MGHRA and YSYEKL. The CDR3 has 14 amino acids. CDR3: CASSQEISGDTQYF.

The chain is built from TRBV28 and TRBJ2-3. Germline CDR1 and CDR2: MDHEN and SYDVKM. The CDR3 extends over 16 amino acids. Here the CDR3 reads CASSLWGSPSTDTQYF.